The text below deals with one T cell receptor (beta chain). As yet, its antigen is unknown. Generated by immunoSEQ multiplex PCR, the TCRdb table keeps only in-frame clones and is missing some. Of some 50,000 clones in the sample, around three fifths were seen once. The sample belongs to a study of a mutant IDH1 vaccine in newly diagnosed glioma. On the study more broadly: The start of vaccination came 4-6 weeks after radiotherapy alone, or with temozolomide cycles.

As for time point: week 47, end of study. What each vaccine dose contained was 300 ug of mutant IDH1 20-mer peptide, accompanied by topical imiquimod. Vaccination of patients was performed eight times, in weeks 1, 3, 5, 7, 11, 15, 19 and 23. The ends lost 5 bases at V and 3 bases at J; junction bases unmatched: 13. The CDR3 length is 17 residues. CDR1 MNHEY and CDR2 SMNVEV come from the germline V gene (reference sequence). The TCR sequence derives from a man between 40 and 49 years old with glioma. Some clones in this sample may be carry-over from other donors' samples. The sample in question was peripheral blood mononuclear cells (PBMCs), obtained from a glioma patient whose treatment included an IDH1 peptide vaccine. The chain combines TRBV27 with TRBJ2-5, with 9 nucleotides matching TRBD1. Written as DNA, the CDR3 is TGTGCCAGCAGTCCTTACCCTCGGACAGGGGAAAAAGAGACCCAGTACTTC. As protein: CASSPYPRTGEKETQYF.